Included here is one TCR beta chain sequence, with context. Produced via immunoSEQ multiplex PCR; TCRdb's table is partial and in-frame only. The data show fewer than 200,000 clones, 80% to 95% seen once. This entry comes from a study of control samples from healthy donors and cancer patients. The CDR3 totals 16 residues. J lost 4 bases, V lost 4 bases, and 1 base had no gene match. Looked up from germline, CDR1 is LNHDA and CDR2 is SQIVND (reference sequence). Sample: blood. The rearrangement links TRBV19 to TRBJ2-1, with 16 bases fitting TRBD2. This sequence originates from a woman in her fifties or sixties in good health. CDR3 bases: TGTGCCAGTAGTAGGGGACTAGCGGGGGGGTACAATGAGCAGTTCTTC. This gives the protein CASSRGLAGGYNEQFF.